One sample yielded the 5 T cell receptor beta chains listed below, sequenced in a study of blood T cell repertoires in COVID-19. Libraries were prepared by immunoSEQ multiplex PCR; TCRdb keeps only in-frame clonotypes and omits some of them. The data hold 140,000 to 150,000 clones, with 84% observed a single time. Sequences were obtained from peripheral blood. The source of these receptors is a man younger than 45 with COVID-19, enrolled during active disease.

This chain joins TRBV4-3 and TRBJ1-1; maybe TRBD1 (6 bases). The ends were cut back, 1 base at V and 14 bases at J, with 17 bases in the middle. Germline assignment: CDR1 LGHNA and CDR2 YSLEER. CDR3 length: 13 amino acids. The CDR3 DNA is TGCGCCAGCAGCCAAGCCCCGACAGGCCTAAAGTTCTTT. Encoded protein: CASSQAPTGLKFF.

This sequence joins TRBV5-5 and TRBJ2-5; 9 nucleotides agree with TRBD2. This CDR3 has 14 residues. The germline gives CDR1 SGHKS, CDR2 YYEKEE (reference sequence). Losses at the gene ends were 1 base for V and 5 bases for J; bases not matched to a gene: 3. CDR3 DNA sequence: TGTGCCAGCAGCTTGAGGCGGGAGGGGGAGACCCAGTACTTC. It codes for CASSLRREGETQYF.

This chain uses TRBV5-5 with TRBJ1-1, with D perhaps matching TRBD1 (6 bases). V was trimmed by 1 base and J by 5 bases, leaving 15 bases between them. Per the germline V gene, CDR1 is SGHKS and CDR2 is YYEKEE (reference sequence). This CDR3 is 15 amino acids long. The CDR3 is CASSLFGGARTEAFF. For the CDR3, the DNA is TGTGCCAGCAGCTTGTTTGGGGGGGCGCGTACTGAAGCTTTCTTT.

CDR3 nucleotides: TGCGCCAGCAGCTTGATTACTAGCGGTTCTAGCACAGATACGCAGTATTTT. Translated: CASSLITSGSSTDTQYF. This chain links TRBV5-1 with TRBJ2-3, with 8 bases aligning to TRBD2. The germline gives CDR1 SGHRS, CDR2 YFSETQ. The junction had 7 bases not matched to a gene; V was cut back by 1 base and J by 0 bases. The CDR3 runs 17 residues.

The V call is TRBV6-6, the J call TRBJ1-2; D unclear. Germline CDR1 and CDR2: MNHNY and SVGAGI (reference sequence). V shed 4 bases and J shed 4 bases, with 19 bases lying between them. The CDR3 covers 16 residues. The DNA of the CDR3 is TGTGCCAGCAGTTCAGGACTGCTGAGAACCAGCTATGGCTACACCTTC. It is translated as CASSSGLLRTSYGYTF.